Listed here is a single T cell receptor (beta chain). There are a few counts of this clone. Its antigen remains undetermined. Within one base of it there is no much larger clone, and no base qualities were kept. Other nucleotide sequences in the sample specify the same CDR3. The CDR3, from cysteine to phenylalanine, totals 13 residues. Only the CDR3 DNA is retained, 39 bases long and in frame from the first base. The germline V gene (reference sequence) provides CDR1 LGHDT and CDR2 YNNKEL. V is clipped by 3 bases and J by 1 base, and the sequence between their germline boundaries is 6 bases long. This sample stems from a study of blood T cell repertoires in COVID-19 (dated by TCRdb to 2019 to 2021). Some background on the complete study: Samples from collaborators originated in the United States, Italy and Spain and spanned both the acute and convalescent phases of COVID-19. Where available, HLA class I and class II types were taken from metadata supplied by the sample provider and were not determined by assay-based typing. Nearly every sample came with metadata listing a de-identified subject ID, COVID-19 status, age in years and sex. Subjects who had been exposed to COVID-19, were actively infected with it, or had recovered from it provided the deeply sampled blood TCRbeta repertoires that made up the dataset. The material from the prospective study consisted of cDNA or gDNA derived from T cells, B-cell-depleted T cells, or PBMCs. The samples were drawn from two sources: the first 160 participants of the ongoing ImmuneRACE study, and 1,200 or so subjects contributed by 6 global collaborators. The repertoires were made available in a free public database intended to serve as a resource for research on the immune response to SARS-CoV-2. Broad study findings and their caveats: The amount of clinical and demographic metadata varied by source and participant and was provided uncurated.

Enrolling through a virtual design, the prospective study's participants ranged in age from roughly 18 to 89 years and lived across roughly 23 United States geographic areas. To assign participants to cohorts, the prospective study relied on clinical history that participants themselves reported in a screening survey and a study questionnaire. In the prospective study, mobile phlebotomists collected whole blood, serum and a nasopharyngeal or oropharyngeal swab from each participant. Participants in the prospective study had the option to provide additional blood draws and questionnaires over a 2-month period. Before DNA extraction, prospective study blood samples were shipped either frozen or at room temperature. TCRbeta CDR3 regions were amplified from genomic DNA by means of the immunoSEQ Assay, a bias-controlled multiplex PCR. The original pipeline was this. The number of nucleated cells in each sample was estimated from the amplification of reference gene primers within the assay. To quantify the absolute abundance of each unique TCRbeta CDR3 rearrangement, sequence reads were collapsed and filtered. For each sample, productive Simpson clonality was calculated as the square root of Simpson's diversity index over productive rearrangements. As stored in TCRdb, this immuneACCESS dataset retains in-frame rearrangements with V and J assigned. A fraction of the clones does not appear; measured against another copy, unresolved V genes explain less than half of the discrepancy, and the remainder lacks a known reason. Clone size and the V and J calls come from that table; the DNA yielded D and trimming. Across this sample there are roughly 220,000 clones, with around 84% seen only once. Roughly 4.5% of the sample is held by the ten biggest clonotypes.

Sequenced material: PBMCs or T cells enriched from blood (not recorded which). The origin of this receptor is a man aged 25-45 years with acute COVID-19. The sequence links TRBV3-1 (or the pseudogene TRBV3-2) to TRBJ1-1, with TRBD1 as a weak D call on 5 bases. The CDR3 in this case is CASSQGGNTEAFF. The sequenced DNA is TGTGCCAGCAGCCAGGGGGGGAACACTGAAGCTTTCTTT.